This T cell receptor (beta chain) derives from a study of blood T cell repertoires in COVID-19. The overall study: COVID-19 samples, acute and convalescent, were from the United States, Italy and Spain. The analysed material was cDNA or gDNA that came from T cells, B-cell-depleted T cells, or PBMCs.

Trimming removed 4 bases from V and 9 bases from J, with 13 bases in between. There are 14 residues in the CDR3. The germline V gene has CDR1 SEHNR and CDR2 FQNEAQ (reference sequence). TCRdb keeps only in-frame clones here, not all; method: immunoSEQ multiplex PCR. The table records roughly 190,000 clones, about 70% of them present only once. The specimen sequenced was peripheral blood. The chain links TRBV7-9 to TRBJ1-6, with D possibly matching TRBD1 (6 bases). This receptor was obtained from a woman between 45 and 60 years old with active or convalescent COVID-19. The CDR3: CASSSQGPGSPLHF. CDR3 in DNA: TGTGCCAGCAGCTCGCAGGGGCCGGGTTCACCCCTCCACTTT. Variable domain in full (rest from reference TRBV7-9 and TRBJ1-6): DTGVSQNPRHKITKRGQNVTFRCDPISEHNRLYWYRQTLGQGPEFLTYFQNEAQLEKSRLLSDRFSAERPKGSFSTLEIQRTEQGDSAMYLCASSSQGPGSPLHFGNGTRLTVT.